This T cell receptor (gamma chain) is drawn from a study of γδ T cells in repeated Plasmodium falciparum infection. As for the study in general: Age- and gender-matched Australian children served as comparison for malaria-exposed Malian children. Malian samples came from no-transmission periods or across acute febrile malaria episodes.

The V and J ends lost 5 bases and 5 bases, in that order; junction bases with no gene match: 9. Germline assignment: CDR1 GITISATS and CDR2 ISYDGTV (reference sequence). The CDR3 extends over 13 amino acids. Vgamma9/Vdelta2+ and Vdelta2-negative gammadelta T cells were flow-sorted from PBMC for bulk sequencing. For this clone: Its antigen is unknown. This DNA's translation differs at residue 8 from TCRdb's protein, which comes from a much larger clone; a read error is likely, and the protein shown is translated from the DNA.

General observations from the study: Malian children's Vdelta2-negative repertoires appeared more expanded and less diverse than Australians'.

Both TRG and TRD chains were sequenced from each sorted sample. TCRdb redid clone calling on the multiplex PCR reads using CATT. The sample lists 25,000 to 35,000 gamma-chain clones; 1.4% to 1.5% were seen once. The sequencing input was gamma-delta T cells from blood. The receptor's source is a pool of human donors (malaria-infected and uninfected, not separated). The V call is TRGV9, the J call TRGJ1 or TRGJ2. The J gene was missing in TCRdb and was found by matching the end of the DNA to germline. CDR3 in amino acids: CALWGQSHYKKLF. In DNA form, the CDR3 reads TGTGCCTTGTGGGGTCAGAGTCATTATAAGAAACTCTTT.